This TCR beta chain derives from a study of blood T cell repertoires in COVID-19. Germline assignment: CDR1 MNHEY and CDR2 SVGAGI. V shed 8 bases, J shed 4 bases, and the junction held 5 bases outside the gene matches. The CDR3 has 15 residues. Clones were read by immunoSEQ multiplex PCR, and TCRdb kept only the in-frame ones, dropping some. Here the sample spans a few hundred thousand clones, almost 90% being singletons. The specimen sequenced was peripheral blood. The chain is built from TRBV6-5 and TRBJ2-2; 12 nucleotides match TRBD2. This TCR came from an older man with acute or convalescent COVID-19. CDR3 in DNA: TGTGCCAGCCGACTAGCGGGAGCGATCACCGGGGAGCTGTTTTTT. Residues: CASRLAGAITGELFF.